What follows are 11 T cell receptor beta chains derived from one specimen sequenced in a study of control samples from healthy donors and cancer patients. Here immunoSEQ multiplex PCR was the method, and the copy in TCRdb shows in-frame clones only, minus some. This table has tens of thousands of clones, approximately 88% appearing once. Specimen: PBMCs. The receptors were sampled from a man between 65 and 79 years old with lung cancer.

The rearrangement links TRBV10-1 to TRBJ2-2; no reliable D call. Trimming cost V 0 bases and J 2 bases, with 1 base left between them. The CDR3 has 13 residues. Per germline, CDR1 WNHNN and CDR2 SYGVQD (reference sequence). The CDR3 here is CASSESNTGELFF. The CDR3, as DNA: TGCGCCAGCAGTGAGTCTAACACCGGGGAGCTGTTTTTT.

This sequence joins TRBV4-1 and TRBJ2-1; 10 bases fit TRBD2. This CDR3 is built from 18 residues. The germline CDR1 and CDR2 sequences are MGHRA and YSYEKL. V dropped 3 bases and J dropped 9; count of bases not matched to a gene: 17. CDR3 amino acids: CASSQYPLEAGGVGEQFF. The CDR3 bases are TGCGCCAGCAGCCAGTATCCCCTCGAAGCGGGGGGGGTTGGTGAGCAGTTCTTC.

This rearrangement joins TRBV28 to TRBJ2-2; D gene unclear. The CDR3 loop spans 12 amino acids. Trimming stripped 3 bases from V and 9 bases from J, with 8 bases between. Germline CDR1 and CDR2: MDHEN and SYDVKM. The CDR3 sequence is CASSFTRRELFF. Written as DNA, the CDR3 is TGTGCCAGCAGTTTCACACGAAGGGAGCTGTTTTTT.

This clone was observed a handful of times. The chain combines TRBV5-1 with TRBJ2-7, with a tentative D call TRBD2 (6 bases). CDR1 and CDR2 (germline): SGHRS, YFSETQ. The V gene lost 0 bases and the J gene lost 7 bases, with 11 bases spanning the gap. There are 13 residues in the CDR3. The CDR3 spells CASSLVRAGEQYF. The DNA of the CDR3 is TGCGCCAGCAGCTTGGTCCGGGCGGGGGAGCAGTACTTC.

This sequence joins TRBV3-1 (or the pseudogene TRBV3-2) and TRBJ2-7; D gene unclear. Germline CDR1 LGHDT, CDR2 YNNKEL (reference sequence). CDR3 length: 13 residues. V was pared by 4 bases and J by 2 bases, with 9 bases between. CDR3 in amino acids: CASSLSSAYEQYF. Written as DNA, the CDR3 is TGTGCCAGCAGCCTCTCCTCGGCCTACGAGCAGTACTTC.

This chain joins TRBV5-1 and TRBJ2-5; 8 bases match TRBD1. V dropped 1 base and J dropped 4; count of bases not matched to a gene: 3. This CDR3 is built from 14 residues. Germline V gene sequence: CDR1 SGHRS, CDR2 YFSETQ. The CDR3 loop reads CASSLTGGGETQYF. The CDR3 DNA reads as TGCGCCAGCAGCTTGACAGGGGGTGGAGAGACCCAGTACTTC.

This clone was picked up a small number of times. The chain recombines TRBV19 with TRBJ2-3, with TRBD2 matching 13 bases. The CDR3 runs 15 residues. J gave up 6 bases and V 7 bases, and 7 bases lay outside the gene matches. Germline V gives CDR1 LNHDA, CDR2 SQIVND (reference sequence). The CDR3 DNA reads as TGTGCCAGTACCCAGGGACTAGCGGGGACCGATACGCAGTATTTT. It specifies CASTQGLAGTDTQYF.

This CDR3 reads CASSIAGGSQETQYF. In DNA form, the CDR3 reads TGTGCCAGCAGCATAGCGGGGGGCAGCCAAGAGACCCAGTACTTC. This sequence joins TRBV6-6 and TRBJ2-5; 10 bases are a match to TRBD2. V shed 6 bases and J 1 base; nucleotides not matched to a gene: 5. Germline lookup yields CDR1 MNHNY and CDR2 SVGAGI (reference sequence). CDR3 length: 15 residues.

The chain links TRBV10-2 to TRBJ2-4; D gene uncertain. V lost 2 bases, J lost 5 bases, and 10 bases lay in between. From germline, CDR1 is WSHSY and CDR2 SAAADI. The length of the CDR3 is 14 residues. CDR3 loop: CASSERRWQNIQYF. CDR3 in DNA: TGCGCCAGCAGTGAGCGCAGGTGGCAAAACATTCAGTACTTC.

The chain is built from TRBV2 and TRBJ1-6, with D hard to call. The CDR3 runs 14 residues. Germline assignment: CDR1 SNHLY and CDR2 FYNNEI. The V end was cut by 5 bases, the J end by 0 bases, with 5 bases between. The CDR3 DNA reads TGTGCCAGCAGTTGGAGCTCCTATAATTCACCCCTCCACTTT. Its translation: CASSWSSYNSPLHF.

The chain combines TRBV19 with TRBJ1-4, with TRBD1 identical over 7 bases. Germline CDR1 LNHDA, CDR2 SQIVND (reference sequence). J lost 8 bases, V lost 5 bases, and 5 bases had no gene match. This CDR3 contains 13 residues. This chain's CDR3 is CASSGPGQEKLFF. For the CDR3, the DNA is TGTGCCAGTAGTGGACCGGGACAGGAAAAACTGTTTTTT.